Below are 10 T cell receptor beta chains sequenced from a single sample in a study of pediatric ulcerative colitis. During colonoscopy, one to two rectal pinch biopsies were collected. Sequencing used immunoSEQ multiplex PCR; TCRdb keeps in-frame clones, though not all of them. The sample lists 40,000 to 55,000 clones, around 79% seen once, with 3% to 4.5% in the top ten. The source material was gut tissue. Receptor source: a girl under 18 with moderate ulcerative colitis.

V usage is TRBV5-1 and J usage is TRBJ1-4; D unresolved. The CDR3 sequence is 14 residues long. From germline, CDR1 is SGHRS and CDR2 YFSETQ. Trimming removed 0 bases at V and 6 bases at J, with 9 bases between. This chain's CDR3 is CASSLGSGYEKLFF. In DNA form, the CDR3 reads TGCGCCAGCAGCTTGGGGTCAGGTTATGAAAAACTGTTTTTT.

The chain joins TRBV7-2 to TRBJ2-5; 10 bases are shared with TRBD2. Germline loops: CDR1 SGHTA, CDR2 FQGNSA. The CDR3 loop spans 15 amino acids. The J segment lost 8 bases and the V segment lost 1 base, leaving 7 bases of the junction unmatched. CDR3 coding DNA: TGTGCCAGCAGCTTAGATCTAGCGGGGGTGGAAACCCAGTACTTC. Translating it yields CASSLDLAGVETQYF.

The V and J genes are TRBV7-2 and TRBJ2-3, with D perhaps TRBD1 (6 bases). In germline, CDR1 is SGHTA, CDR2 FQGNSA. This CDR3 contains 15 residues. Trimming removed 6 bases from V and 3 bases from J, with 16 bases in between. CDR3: CASSLRGQRTDTQYF. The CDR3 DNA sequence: TGTGCCAGCAGTTTAAGAGGACAGAGAACAGATACGCAGTATTTT.

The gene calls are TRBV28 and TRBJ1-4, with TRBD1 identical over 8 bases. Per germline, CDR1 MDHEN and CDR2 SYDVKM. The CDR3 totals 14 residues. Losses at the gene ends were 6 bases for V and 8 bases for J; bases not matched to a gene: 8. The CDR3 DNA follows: TGTGCCAGCAGCCAAGACAGGGGAGGGGAAAAACTGTTTTTT. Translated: CASSQDRGGEKLFF. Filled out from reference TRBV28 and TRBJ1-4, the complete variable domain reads DVKVTQSSRYLVKRTGEKVFLECVQDMDHENMFWYRQDPGLGLRLIYFSYDVKMKEKGDIPEGYSVSREKKERFSLILESASTNQTSMYLCASSQDRGGEKLFFGSGTQLSVL.

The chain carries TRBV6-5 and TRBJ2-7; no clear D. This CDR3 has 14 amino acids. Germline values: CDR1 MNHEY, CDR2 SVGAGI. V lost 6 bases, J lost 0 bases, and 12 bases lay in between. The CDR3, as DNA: TGTGCCAGCAGACGCCGGGCGAGCTCCTACGAGCAGTACTTC. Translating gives CASRRRASSYEQYF.

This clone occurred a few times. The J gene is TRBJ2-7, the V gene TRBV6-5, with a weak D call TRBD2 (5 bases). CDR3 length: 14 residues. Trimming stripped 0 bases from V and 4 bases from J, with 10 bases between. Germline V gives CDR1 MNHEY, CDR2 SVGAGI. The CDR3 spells CASSYSLSGYEQYF. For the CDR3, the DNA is TGTGCCAGCAGTTACTCATTATCGGGGTACGAGCAGTACTTC.

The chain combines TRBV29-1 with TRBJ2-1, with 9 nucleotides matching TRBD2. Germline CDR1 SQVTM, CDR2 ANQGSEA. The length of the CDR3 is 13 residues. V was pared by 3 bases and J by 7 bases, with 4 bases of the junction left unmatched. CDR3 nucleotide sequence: TGCAGCGTTGAGGGACTAGCTATAAATGAGCAGTTCTTC. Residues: CSVEGLAINEQFF.

The CDR3 bases are TGCGCCAGCAGTCGAAACGCCCTAGCGGGTACCCCCAATGAGCAGTTCTTC. Its protein is CASSRNALAGTPNEQFF. The chain employs TRBV10-1 and TRBJ2-1; 8 nucleotides match TRBD2. Trimming at V came to 5 bases and at J to 6 bases, leaving 15 bases not matched to a gene. Germline lookup yields CDR1 WNHNN and CDR2 SYGVQD (reference sequence). This CDR3 is built from 17 residues.

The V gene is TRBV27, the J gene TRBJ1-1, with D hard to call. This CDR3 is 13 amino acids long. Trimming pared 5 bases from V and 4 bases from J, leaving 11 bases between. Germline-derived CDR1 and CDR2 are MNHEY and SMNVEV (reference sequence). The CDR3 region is CASSKPRGTEAFF. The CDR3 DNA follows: TGTGCCAGCAGTAAGCCTCGTGGCACTGAAGCTTTCTTT.

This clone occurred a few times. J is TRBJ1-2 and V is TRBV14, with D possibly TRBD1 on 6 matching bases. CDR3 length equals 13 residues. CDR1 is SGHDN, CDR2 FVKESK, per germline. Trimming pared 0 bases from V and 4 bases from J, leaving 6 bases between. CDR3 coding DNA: TGTGCCAGCAGCCAAGACAGGGGCTATGGCTACACCTTC. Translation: CASSQDRGYGYTF.